This passage covers 24 T cell receptor beta chains from one sample sequenced in a study of T cell responses to AZD1222 COVID-19 vaccine. Libraries were prepared by immunoSEQ multiplex PCR; TCRdb keeps only in-frame clonotypes and omits some of them. This table holds roughly 66,000 clones, 82% found once. Sequenced material: peripheral blood, taken on day 0 of AZD1222 vaccination. Receptor source: an adult in good health.

The rearrangement joins TRBV11-2 to TRBJ2-5, with D perhaps TRBD1 (5 bases). Germline assignment: CDR1 SGHAT and CDR2 FQNNGV. The CDR3 length is 15 residues. The germline V and J ends were trimmed by 2 bases and 0 bases, with 10 bases remaining between them. The CDR3 nucleotides are TGTGCCAGCAGCTTAATCAGGACAAACCAAGAGACCCAGTACTTC. Translating it yields CASSLIRTNQETQYF.

The chain uses TRBV27 and TRBJ1-2, with D possibly being TRBD1 (6 bases). This CDR3 contains 13 residues. Trimming removed 6 bases from V and 8 bases from J, with 16 bases in between. Germline V gene sequence: CDR1 MNHEY, CDR2 SMNVEV (reference sequence). The CDR3 here is CASSQKGVWGYTF. The DNA for the CDR3 is TGTGCCAGCAGCCAGAAGGGGGTATGGGGCTACACCTTC.

This clone was detected only a few times. The genes are TRBV27 and TRBJ2-7; perhaps TRBD1 as D (5 bases). The CDR3 covers 16 residues. V was shortened by 8 bases and J by 4 bases, with 24 bases between the two germline ends. Germline CDR1 MNHEY, CDR2 SMNVEV (reference sequence). CDR3 residues: CASGHAGPRELYEQYF. Written as DNA, the CDR3 is TGTGCCAGCGGTCACGCCGGGCCCAGGGAACTGTACGAGCAGTACTTC.

The chain joins TRBV28 to TRBJ2-7; D remains unclear. The germline V gene encodes CDR1 MDHEN and CDR2 SYDVKM. The CDR3 contains 12 residues. V was trimmed by 3 bases and J by 8 bases, leaving 11 bases between them. CDR3 sequence: CASSLKRPKQYF. CDR3 nucleotides: TGTGCCAGCAGTTTGAAACGGCCAAAGCAGTACTTC.

Turning to this clone: At one of its ends the junction is not consistent with the germline gene, which may arise from a read error. The V and J genes are TRBV12-3 or TRBV12-4 and TRBJ2-7; D could derive from TRBD1 or TRBD2 (5 bases each). This CDR3 has 13 residues. CDR3 in DNA: TGTGCCAGCAGTTTAGGGGGACCCTACGAGCATTACTTC. It is translated as CASSLGGPYEHYF.

This chain uses TRBV29-1 with TRBJ2-3; TRBD1 aligns across 7 bases. V lost 4 bases, J lost 1 base, and 11 bases stayed unmatched. This CDR3 has 16 amino acids. Germline-derived CDR1 and CDR2 are SQVTM and ANQGSEA. The CDR3 bases are TGCAGCGTTGGAGGTGGGCAGGGGGAACGCACAGATACGCAGTATTTT. Residues: CSVGGGQGERTDTQYF.

The V gene is TRBV19, the J gene TRBJ1-5, with D perhaps TRBD1 (5 bases). Germline-derived CDR1 and CDR2 are LNHDA and SQIVND (reference sequence). The CDR3 runs to 15 residues. V lost 7 bases and J 1 base, leaving 14 bases between the germline ends. CDR3 sequence: CASKLRGGSNQPQHF. The CDR3, as DNA: TGTGCCAGTAAACTACGGGGGGGAAGCAATCAGCCCCAGCATTTT.

This clone was counted a few times. The CDR3 loop is CASSFLQAARIGNSPLHF. The DNA of the CDR3 is TGTGCCAGCAGTTTTTTACAGGCGGCTCGCATCGGGAATTCACCCCTCCACTTT. The rearrangement links TRBV28 to TRBJ1-6; tentatively, D is TRBD1 (5 bases). The V gene lost 3 bases and the J gene lost 7 bases, with 22 bases spanning the gap. Germline-derived CDR1 and CDR2 are MDHEN and SYDVKM. The length of the CDR3 is 18 residues.

The rearrangement links TRBV7-9 to TRBJ2-3, with 9 positions matching TRBD1. This CDR3 is built from 15 residues. The germline V gene encodes CDR1 SEHNR and CDR2 FQNEAQ (reference sequence). V was pared by 3 bases and J by 0 bases, with 1 base of the junction left unmatched. The CDR3 loop is CASSFGTGSTDTQYF. The DNA of the CDR3 is TGTGCCAGCAGCTTTGGGACAGGGAGCACAGATACGCAGTATTTT.

A remark on this clone: This same CDR3 is encoded by further DNA sequences in the sample. The chain combines TRBV19 with TRBJ2-5; D is tentatively TRBD1 or TRBD2 (6 bases each). CDR3 length: 13 amino acids. V gave up 7 bases and J gave up 2 bases, with 11 bases separating them. CDR1 is LNHDA and CDR2 is SQIVND in the germline V gene (reference sequence). For the CDR3, the DNA is TGTGCCAGTAACCAGGGGAGGCAAGAGACCCAGTACTTC. It encodes CASNQGRQETQYF.

The V and J genes are TRBV29-1 and TRBJ2-3; no firm D call. This CDR3 contains 11 residues. V was pared by 3 bases and J by 5 bases, with 6 bases between. The germline gives CDR1 SQVTM, CDR2 ANQGSEA. The CDR3 coding sequence is TGCAGCGTTGATTGGGGAGATACGCAGTATTTT. The encoded protein is CSVDWGDTQYF.

This rearrangement joins TRBV7-9 to TRBJ2-2; 11 bases map to TRBD2. Trimming cost V 5 bases and J 3 bases; bases outside gene matches: 5. Looked up from germline, CDR1 is SEHNR and CDR2 is FQNEAQ (reference sequence). The CDR3 spans 16 residues. CDR3 sequence: CASSLSGGAHTGELFF. CDR3 nucleotide sequence: TGTGCCAGCAGCCTTAGCGGGGGGGCACACACCGGGGAGCTGTTTTTT.

V is TRBV5-1 and J is TRBJ2-7; no clear D. Trimming cost V 3 bases and J 4 bases, with 5 bases left between them. The CDR3 runs to 11 residues. In germline, CDR1 is SGHRS, CDR2 YFSETQ. CDR3: CASSSHYEQYF. The CDR3 nucleotides read TGCGCCAGCAGCTCCCATTACGAGCAGTACTTC. The whole variable domain, remainder taken from reference TRBV5-1 and TRBJ2-7, is KAGVTQTPRYLIKTRGQQVTLSCSPISGHRSVSWYQQTPGQGLQFLFEYFSETQRNKGNFPGRFSGRQFSNSRSEMNVSTLELGDSALYLCASSSHYEQYFGPGTRLTVT.

The V gene is TRBV12-3 or TRBV12-4, the J gene TRBJ1-2, with 7 bases aligning to TRBD1. CDR3 length: 12 residues. V trimming: 11 bases; J trimming: 6 bases; junction bases outside the gene matches: 9. CDR3 in amino acids: CAASQGLNGYTF. Written as DNA, the CDR3 is TGTGCCGCGTCACAGGGGCTAAATGGCTACACCTTC.

The rearrangement links TRBV5-4 to TRBJ2-7; no clear D. CDR3 size: 13 residues. CDR1 and CDR2 (germline): SGHNT, YYREEE (reference sequence). The germline V and J ends were trimmed by 2 bases and 0 bases, with 6 bases remaining between them. The CDR3 sequence: CASSFASSYEQYF. The CDR3 bases are TGTGCCAGCAGCTTCGCCAGCTCCTACGAGCAGTACTTC. Using reference TRBV5-4 and TRBJ2-7 for the parts outside the CDR3, the full variable domain is ETGVTQSPTHLIKTRGQQVTLRCSSQSGHNTVSWYQQALGQGPQFIFQYYREEENGRGNFPPRFSGLQFPNYSSELNVNALELDDSALYLCASSFASSYEQYFGPGTRLTVT.

This clone is a singleton in its sample. This chain joins TRBV28 and TRBJ2-1; 8 nucleotides match TRBD2. CDR3 size: 18 residues. The ends lost 3 bases at V and 5 bases at J; junction bases unmatched: 15. Germline V CDR1 and CDR2: MDHEN, SYDVKM. Here the CDR3 DNA reads TGTGCCAGCAGTTTTCTAGTTACGGGGGGGTTCCTTAACAATGAGCAGTTCTTC. This codes for CASSFLVTGGFLNNEQFF.

The chain employs TRBV9 and TRBJ1-5, with a tentative D call TRBD1 (5 bases). Germline CDR1 is SGDLS and CDR2 is YYNGEE. Trimming removed 3 bases at V and 9 bases at J, with 13 bases between. The CDR3 is made up of 13 amino acids. CDR3 in amino acids: CASSAITQGPQHF. DNA for the CDR3: TGTGCCAGCAGCGCGATCACCCAGGGGCCCCAGCATTTT.

The chain combines TRBV5-5 with TRBJ1-2; TRBD1 agrees at 7 bases. V was pared by 5 bases and J by 7 bases, with 8 bases of the junction left unmatched. The CDR3 has 13 residues. CDR1 and CDR2 (germline): SGHKS, YYEKEE (reference sequence). CDR3 residues: CASSPGTGVGYTF. In nucleotides, the CDR3 is TGTGCCAGCAGTCCCGGCACAGGGGTTGGCTACACCTTC.

The V call is TRBV6-5, the J call TRBJ1-5; D perhaps matches TRBD1 (5 bases). V lost 2 bases to trimming and J lost 6 bases, with 5 bases between them. Germline V gene data show CDR1 as MNHEY and CDR2 as SVGAGI. The CDR3 sequence is 12 residues long. The CDR3 here is CASSYGGQPQHF. CDR3 nucleotides: TGTGCCAGCAGTTACGGGGGTCAGCCCCAGCATTTT.

CDR3 region: CATSREFTTGTGLKTQYF. Written as DNA, the CDR3 is TGTGCCACCAGCAGGGAATTCACTACAGGGACAGGGTTGAAGACCCAGTACTTC. This chain connects TRBV15 to TRBJ2-5; TRBD1 aligns across 9 bases. Germline V gene lookup returns CDR1 LNHNV and CDR2 YYDKDF (reference sequence). The CDR3 runs to 18 residues. Trimming at V came to 3 bases and at J to 6 bases, leaving 17 bases not matched to a gene. The full variable domain, rest sourced from reference TRBV15 and TRBJ2-5, is DAMVIQNPRYQVTQFGKPVTLSCSQTLNHNVMYWYQQKSSQAPKLLFHYYDKDFNNEADTPDNFQSRRPNTSFCFLDIRSPGLGDTAMYLCATSREFTTGTGLKTQYFGPGTRLLVL.

The rearrangement uses TRBV12-3 or TRBV12-4 and TRBJ1-5; no clear D gene. CDR3 length: 13 residues. V was trimmed by 5 bases and J by 9 bases, leaving 14 bases between them. CDR3 in DNA: TGTGCCAGCAGTCACTCCCTTCGGAGGCCCCAGCATTTT. This codes for CASSHSLRRPQHF.

This clone was counted once. The V call is TRBV11-3, the J call TRBJ2-7; 8 bases fit TRBD1. The V gene's germline CDR1 is SGHNT and CDR2 YENEEA. This CDR3 comprises 14 residues. The trim removed 5 bases at V and 3 bases at J, leaving 6 bases unmatched. The CDR3 sequence is CASSHRDRHYEQYF. CDR3 nucleotides: TGTGCCAGCAGCCACCGGGACAGGCACTACGAGCAGTACTTC.

The rearrangement links TRBV9 to TRBJ1-1, with 9 bases that match TRBD1. The CDR3 is made up of 15 amino acids. Trimming cost V 0 bases and J 3 bases; bases outside gene matches: 3. CDR1 is SGDLS, CDR2 YYNGEE, per germline. CDR3 residues: CASSVDGQGYTEAFF. The CDR3 DNA follows: TGTGCCAGCAGCGTAGATGGACAGGGGTACACTGAAGCTTTCTTT.

The chain joins TRBV9 to TRBJ2-1; 7 bases align to TRBD2. J lost 2 bases, V lost 0 bases, and 2 bases had no gene match. CDR1 is SGDLS and CDR2 is YYNGEE in the germline V gene. The CDR3 covers 15 residues. CDR3: CASSVDGGTYNEQFF. The DNA for the CDR3 is TGTGCCAGCAGCGTAGACGGGGGGACCTACAATGAGCAGTTCTTC.